The entry below describes one TCR beta chain. Its target is not known. The source of the sample is a study of CD8 T cells in Susac syndrome. Across the whole study: There were about six sequenced Susac syndrome patients with active disease and roughly 8 in remission. Study-level results: The peak of CD8+ clonal expansion in Susac was seen in TEMRA cells and active patients.

RNA totalling roughly 0.45 to 1 ug underwent reverse transcription with random hexamers. TCRdb re-analysed the immunoSEQ multiplex PCR reads in MiXCR, keeping a single row per CDR3 protein. This sample yields about 85,000 distinct CDR3 sequences, of which just under 95% are seen a single time; approximately 0.48% belongs to the top ten. TEMRA cells were enriched by FACS, and CD4+ and CD8+ T cells were negatively isolated. This CDR3 contains 16 residues. Germline CDR1 LNHNV, CDR2 YYDKDF (reference sequence). With V trimmed by 0 bases and J by 7 bases, 6 bases remained unmatched. The receptor's source is a human donor with Susac syndrome. Sequenced: CD8+ T cells from PBMCs. This sequence joins TRBV15 and TRBJ2-1; TRBD2 matches at 10 bases. DNA of the CDR3: TGTGCCACCAGCAGAGAAGGAGCTAGCGGGAGTAATGAGCAGTTCTTC. This gives the protein CATSREGASGSNEQFF.